This TCR beta chain was sequenced in a study of blood T cell repertoires in COVID-19. Overall study context: COVID-19 samples from acute and convalescent phases originated in the United States, Italy and Spain. PBMCs, B-cell-depleted T cells, or T cells provided the cDNA or gDNA that made up the material.

The data were produced by immunoSEQ multiplex PCR, yet TCRdb's version contains in-frame clones alone and is incomplete. The sample shows around 300,000 clones, 88% of them seen only once. Recruits, aged about 18 to 89 years, lived in about two dozen US areas. The CDR3 runs to 14 residues. Germline values: CDR1 KGHSH, CDR2 LQKENI. V was pared by 4 bases and J by 2 bases, with 10 bases between. The chain combines TRBV18 with TRBJ2-3; D is perhaps TRBD1 (5 bases). This TCR derives from a man aged 30 to 45 who had recovered from COVID-19. The sample was PBMCs or T cells enriched from blood (not recorded which). This CDR3 is CASSRQGFTDTQYF. The CDR3 coding sequence is TGTGCCAGCTCACGGCAGGGTTTCACAGATACGCAGTATTTT.